These 21 T cell receptor beta chains were all obtained from the same sample, sequenced in a study of T cell repertoires in cytomegalovirus infection. Each CDR3 protein gets one entry after TCRdb re-called the reads with MiXCR. The table shows about 920,000 distinct CDR3 sequences, with approximately 31% occurring only once. Their specific antigens are unknown. The source material was cultured CD8+ T cells from PBMCs, sampled from culture after CMV antigen stimulation. The receptors come from a human donor in good health (CMV status not recorded). Some clones in this sample may be carry-over from other donors' samples.

Of note for this clonotype: Its ends do not fully match the called genes, so a read error is possible. The chain couples TRBV27 to TRBJ2-2; 7 positions match TRBD2. The germline V gene encodes CDR1 MNHEY and CDR2 SMNVEV (reference sequence). This CDR3 contains 17 residues. The CDR3 sequence: CASSPNFGLADTGELIF. CDR3 DNA sequence: TGTGCCAGCAGTCCAAATTTTGGGCTAGCGGACACCGGGGAGCTGATTTTT.

This chain links TRBV6-5 with TRBJ1-2; tentative D call: TRBD1 (5 bases). V was trimmed by 6 bases and J by 5 bases, leaving 19 bases between them. In germline, CDR1 is MNHEY, CDR2 SVGAGI. The CDR3 is 15 residues long. CDR3: CASSSGRRVPYGYTF. CDR3 bases: TGTGCCAGCAGCTCCGGGCGCAGGGTCCCATATGGCTACACCTTC.

This clonotype turned up a few times. The chain is built from TRBV27 and TRBJ1-3; 8 bases are a match to TRBD1. The CDR3 runs to 14 residues. Germline trimming cut 5 bases from V and 6 bases from J; bases unmatched to any gene: 6. Germline CDR1 reads MNHEY; CDR2 reads SMNVEV (reference sequence). CDR3 residues: CASSPWTGINTIYF. The CDR3 region has the DNA TGTGCCAGCAGTCCGTGGACAGGGATAAACACCATATATTTT.

This clonotype was picked up a small number of times. This chain connects TRBV11-2 to TRBJ2-7, with 10 bases identical to TRBD1. J gave up 7 bases and V 4 bases, and 7 bases lay outside the gene matches. CDR3 size: 14 residues. The germline V gene has CDR1 SGHAT and CDR2 FQNNGV. In DNA, the CDR3 is TGTGCCAGCAGCTCGCGACAGGGGGCAGGGGAGCAGTACGTC. This encodes CASSSRQGAGEQYV.

This clonotype was seen a handful of times. The genes are TRBV27 and TRBJ1-1; TRBD1 agrees at 10 bases. The germline V gene encodes CDR1 MNHEY and CDR2 SMNVEV (reference sequence). With V trimmed by 10 bases and J by 2 bases, 7 bases remained unmatched. The CDR3 is 14 residues long. The chain's CDR3 is CATSTTGGNTEAFF. As DNA, the CDR3 is TGTGCCACTTCGACGACAGGGGGCAACACTGAAGCTTTCTTT.

In its sample, this clonotype was seen a few times. The genes are TRBV19 and TRBJ2-2; 14 nucleotides agree with TRBD2. The CDR3 consists of 19 residues. Germline CDR1 reads LNHDA; CDR2 reads SQIVND (reference sequence). After removal of 4 bases from V and 1 base from J, the junction contained 8 bases not matched to a gene. The CDR3 region has the DNA TGTGCCAGTAGTACCAGACTAGCGGGGGGGCCGGGGAACACCGGGGAGCTGTTTTTT. Translating gives CASSTRLAGGPGNTGELFF.

V usage is TRBV5-1 and J usage is TRBJ2-7; TRBD1 aligns across 9 bases. J gave up 3 bases and V 4 bases, and 8 bases lay outside the gene matches. From germline, CDR1 is SGHRS and CDR2 YFSETQ. This CDR3 spans 15 amino acids. In nucleotides, the CDR3 is TGCGCCAGCAGCCCGACAGGGGGGGAGCTCTACGAGCAGTACTTC. This codes for CASSPTGGELYEQYF.

The chain is built from TRBV25-1 and TRBJ2-3; D not resolved. The CDR3 length is 13 residues. Germline V gene sequence: CDR1 MGHDK, CDR2 SYGVNS. V lost 1 base and J lost 2, with 4 bases in between. CDR3 DNA sequence: TGTGCCAGCAGTGAATCCTTCACAGATACGCAGTATTTT. Its protein is CASSESFTDTQYF. Looking up the rest from reference TRBV25-1 and TRBJ2-3 gives the full variable domain: EADIYQTPRYLVIGTGKKITLECSQTMGHDKMYWYQQDPGMELHLIHYSYGVNSTEKGDLSSESTVSRIRTEHFPLTLESARPSHTSQYLCASSESFTDTQYFGPGTRLTVL.

This clonotype was picked up one time. At one boundary the junction diverges from the germline segment, which might be a read error. V and J are TRBV7-6 and TRBJ2-3; D gene uncertain. Germline CDR1 SGHVS, CDR2 FNYEAQ. The CDR3 extends over 15 amino acids. CDR3 in DNA: TGTGTCAGCAGCTTAGGGCGGTTATCCACAGATACGCAGTATTTT. Translated: CVSSLGRLSTDTQYF.

The chain combines TRBV10-3 with TRBJ2-7; maybe TRBD2 (5 bases). V was cut by 4 bases and J by 4 bases, with 11 bases left in between. This CDR3 comprises 13 residues. CDR1 is ENHRY and CDR2 is SYGVKD in the germline V gene. CDR3 sequence: CAISGTDDYEQYF. CDR3 nucleotides: TGTGCCATCAGTGGGACTGATGATTACGAGCAGTACTTC.

This clonotype was counted between two and nine times. The chain carries TRBV6-2 or TRBV6-3 and TRBJ2-1; D is ambiguous. Trimming pared 2 bases from V and 6 bases from J, leaving 5 bases between. The CDR3 runs to 12 residues. The V gene's germline CDR1 is MNHEY and CDR2 SVGEGT. DNA of the CDR3: TGTGCCAGCAGTTACGACTCCAATGAGCAGTTCTTC. Translation gives CASSYDSNEQFF.

This clonotype was counted between two and nine times. The J gene is TRBJ2-3, the V gene TRBV20-1; TRBD2 aligns across 12 bases. V lost 3 bases, J lost 3 bases, and 7 bases stayed unmatched. The germline gives CDR1 DFQATT, CDR2 SNEGSKA (reference sequence). The CDR3 extends over 16 amino acids. The CDR3 DNA sequence: TGCAGTGCTAGGCTAGCGGGGGGGCCGGTTACAGATACGCAGTATTTT. Its protein is CSARLAGGPVTDTQYF.

This clonotype was found many times. The chain carries TRBV10-3 and TRBJ1-1; TRBD1 is a possible D gene (6 bases). V was pared by 3 bases and J by 3 bases, with 17 bases between. The CDR3 spans 16 residues. Germline loops: CDR1 ENHRY, CDR2 SYGVKD. The CDR3 protein is CAISDEQGWKDTEAFF. The DNA of the CDR3 is TGTGCCATCAGTGACGAACAGGGATGGAAGGACACTGAAGCTTTCTTT.

This clonotype was seen many times. The chain is built from TRBV6-5 and TRBJ2-2, with 7 positions matching TRBD1. Germline CDR1 is MNHEY and CDR2 is SVGAGI. The ends lost 4 bases at V and 3 bases at J; junction bases unmatched: 5. The CDR3 covers 15 residues. The CDR3 nucleotides are TGTGCCAGCAGTTTGACAGGGTGGGACACCGGGGAGCTGTTTTTT. This encodes CASSLTGWDTGELFF.

V and J are TRBV14 and TRBJ2-2, with unresolved D. Germline V CDR1 and CDR2: SGHDN, FVKESK. Trimming took off 0 bases at V and 4 bases at J, with 6 bases between the two ends. The CDR3 runs 14 residues. CDR3 sequence (DNA): TGTGCCAGCAGCCAAGATTTCAGCACCGGGGAGCTGTTTTTT. Encoded protein: CASSQDFSTGELFF.

This clonotype was detected only a few times. The chain carries TRBV2 and TRBJ1-1, with a weak D call TRBD1 (5 bases). Germline V CDR1 and CDR2: SNHLY, FYNNEI. Deletions cut 2 bases from V and 6 bases from J, with 19 bases between. The CDR3 extends over 16 amino acids. CDR3 loop: CASSETTESSWAEAFF. The CDR3 region has the DNA TGTGCCAGCAGTGAAACGACAGAGTCTTCGTGGGCTGAAGCTTTCTTT.

V and J are TRBV27 and TRBJ2-2; TRBD1 is a possible D gene (5 bases). Trimming cost V 4 bases and J 1 base, with 10 bases left between them. This CDR3 has 15 amino acids. CDR1 and CDR2 (germline): MNHEY, SMNVEV (reference sequence). CDR3 protein: CASSSVDRNTGELFF. CDR3 nucleotides: TGTGCCAGCAGTTCCGTCGACAGGAACACCGGGGAGCTGTTTTTT.

This clonotype showed up many times. This chain connects TRBV7-9 to TRBJ1-5; TRBD1 is a possible D gene (6 bases). CDR1 and CDR2 from the germline V gene are SEHNR and FQNEAQ (reference sequence). The length of the CDR3 is 14 residues. V dropped 4 bases and J dropped 4 bases, with 11 bases sitting between them. CDR3 sequence: CASSSGQINQPQHF. In DNA form, the CDR3 reads TGTGCCAGCAGCTCAGGACAGATTAATCAGCCCCAGCATTTT.

The chain couples TRBV4-3 to TRBJ2-5; tentatively, D is TRBD2 (7 bases). This CDR3 comprises 14 residues. Trimming removed 0 bases at V and 4 bases at J, with 9 bases between. Germline-derived CDR1 and CDR2 are LGHNA and YSLEER. CDR3 protein: CASSQDAGAETQYF. The CDR3 coding sequence is TGCGCCAGCAGCCAAGATGCGGGGGCAGAGACCCAGTACTTC.

This sequence joins TRBV6-1 and TRBJ1-1; 8 bases line up with TRBD1. The trim removed 5 bases at V and 1 base at J, leaving 15 bases unmatched. The CDR3 spans 18 residues. CDR1 is MNHNS, CDR2 SASEGT, per germline. The CDR3 DNA reads as TGTGCCAGCAGTCATTTTCAGGGGGCTTATTATAGGAACACTGAAGCTTTCTTT. This codes for CASSHFQGAYYRNTEAFF.

With respect to this clonotype: A junction end diverges from the germline sequence, so it may reflect a read error. The chain couples TRBV6-1 to TRBJ1-1; D gene ambiguous. Germline V CDR1 and CDR2: MNHNS, SASEGT. The CDR3 covers 12 residues. The DNA of the CDR3 is TGTGCCAGCAGTTTCGGCCCCACTGAATCTTTCTTT. Its protein is CASSFGPTESFF.